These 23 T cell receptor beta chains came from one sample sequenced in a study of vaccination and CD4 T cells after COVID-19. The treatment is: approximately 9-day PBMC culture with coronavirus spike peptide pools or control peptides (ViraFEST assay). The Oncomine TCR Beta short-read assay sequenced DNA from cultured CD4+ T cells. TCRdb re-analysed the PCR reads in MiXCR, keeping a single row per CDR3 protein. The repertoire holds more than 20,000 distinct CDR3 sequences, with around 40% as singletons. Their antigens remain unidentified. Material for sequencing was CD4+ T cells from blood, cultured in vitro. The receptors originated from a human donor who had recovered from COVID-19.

For the CDR3, the DNA is TGTGCCACCAGTGACTCCGGACAGTCTCACTACGAGCAGTACTTC. It encodes CATSDSGQSHYEQYF. The chain recombines TRBV24-1 with TRBJ2-7, with D perhaps matching TRBD1 (6 bases). Germline V lookup: CDR1 KGHDR, CDR2 SFDVKD. The CDR3 extends over 15 amino acids. Trimming pared 4 bases from V and 3 bases from J, leaving 15 bases between.

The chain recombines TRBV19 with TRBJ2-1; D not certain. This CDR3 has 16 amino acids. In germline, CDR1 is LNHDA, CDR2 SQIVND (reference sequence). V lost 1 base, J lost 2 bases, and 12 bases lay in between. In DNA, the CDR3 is TGTGCCAGTAGTATAGTAACAGCCTCTCCCTACAATGAGCAGTTCTTC. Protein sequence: CASSIVTASPYNEQFF. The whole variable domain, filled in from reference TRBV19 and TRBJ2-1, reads DGGITQSPKYLFRKEGQNVTLSCEQNLNHDAMYWYRQDPGQGLRLIYYSQIVNDFQKGDIAEGYSVSREKKESFPLTVTSAQKNPTAFYLCASSIVTASPYNEQFFGPGTRLTVL.

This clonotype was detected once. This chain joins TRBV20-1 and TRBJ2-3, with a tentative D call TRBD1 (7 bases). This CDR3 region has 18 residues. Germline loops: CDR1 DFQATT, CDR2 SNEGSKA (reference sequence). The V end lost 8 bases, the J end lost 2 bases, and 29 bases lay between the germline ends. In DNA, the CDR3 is TGCAGTACAGACACGTCGGGAGTTCAGGGGGGCCACACAGATACGCAGTATTTT. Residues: CSTDTSGVQGGHTDTQYF.

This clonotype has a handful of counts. For the CDR3, the DNA is TGTGCCAGCAGCTTCAGGGGGGGCAATCAGCCCCAGCATTTT. This encodes CASSFRGGNQPQHF. V is TRBV7-2 and J is TRBJ1-5; TRBD1 agrees at 7 bases. The CDR3 runs to 14 residues. Germline values: CDR1 SGHTA, CDR2 FQGNSA. Trimming cost V 3 bases and J 2 bases; bases outside gene matches: 1.

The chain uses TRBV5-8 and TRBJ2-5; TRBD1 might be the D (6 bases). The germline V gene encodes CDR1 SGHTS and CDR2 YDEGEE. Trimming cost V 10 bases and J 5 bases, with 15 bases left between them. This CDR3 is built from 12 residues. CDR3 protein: CAASQGGETQYF. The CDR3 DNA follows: TGTGCCGCATCACAGGGTGGCGAGACCCAGTACTTC.

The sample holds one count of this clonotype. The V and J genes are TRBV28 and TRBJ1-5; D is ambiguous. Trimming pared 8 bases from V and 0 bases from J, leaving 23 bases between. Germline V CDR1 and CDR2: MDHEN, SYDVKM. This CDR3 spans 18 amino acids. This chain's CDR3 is CASPRPPTATYSNQPQHF. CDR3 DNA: TGTGCCAGCCCCCGACCCCCCACAGCAACATATAGCAATCAGCCCCAGCATTTT.

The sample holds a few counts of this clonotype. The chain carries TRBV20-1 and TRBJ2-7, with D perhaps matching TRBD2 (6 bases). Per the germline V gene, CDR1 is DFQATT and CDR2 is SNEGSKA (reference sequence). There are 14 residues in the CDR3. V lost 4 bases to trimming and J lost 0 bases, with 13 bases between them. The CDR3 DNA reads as TGCAGTGCTACCTCGGGACTTCACTCCTACGAGCAGTACTTC. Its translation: CSATSGLHSYEQYF.

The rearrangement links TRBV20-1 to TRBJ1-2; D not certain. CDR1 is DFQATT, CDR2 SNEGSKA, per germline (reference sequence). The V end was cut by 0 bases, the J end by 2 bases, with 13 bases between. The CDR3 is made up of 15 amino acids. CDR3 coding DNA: TGCAGTGCTAGAGAGTCCCCTTCAGTCAACTATGGCTACACCTTC. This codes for CSARESPSVNYGYTF.

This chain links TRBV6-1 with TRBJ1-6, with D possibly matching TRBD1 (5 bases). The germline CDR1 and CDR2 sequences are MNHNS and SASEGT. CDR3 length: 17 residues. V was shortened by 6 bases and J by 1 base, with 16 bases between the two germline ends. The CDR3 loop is CASSAGAMQSYNSPLHF. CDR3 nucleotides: TGTGCCAGCAGCGCCGGGGCGATGCAGTCCTATAATTCACCCCTCCACTTT.

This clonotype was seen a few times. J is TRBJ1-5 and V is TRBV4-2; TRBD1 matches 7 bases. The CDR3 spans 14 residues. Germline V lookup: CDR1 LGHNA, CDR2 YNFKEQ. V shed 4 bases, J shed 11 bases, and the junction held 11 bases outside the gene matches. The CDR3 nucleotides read TGTGCCAGCAGCCTAAATCGTGAGGGGGCAGCCCAGCATTTT. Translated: CASSLNREGAAQHF.

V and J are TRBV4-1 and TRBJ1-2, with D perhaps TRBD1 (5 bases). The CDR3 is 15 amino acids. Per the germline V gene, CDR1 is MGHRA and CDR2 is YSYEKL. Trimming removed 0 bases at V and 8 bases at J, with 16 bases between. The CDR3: CASSQDGRGPGGYTF. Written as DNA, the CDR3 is TGCGCCAGCAGCCAAGATGGTAGGGGACCGGGCGGCTACACCTTC.

CDR3 loop: CASSPTSGVYEQYF. DNA of the CDR3: TGTGCCAGCAGCCCGACTAGCGGCGTCTACGAGCAGTACTTC. The J gene is TRBJ2-7, the V gene TRBV6-1; TRBD2 agrees at 9 bases. Germline lookup yields CDR1 MNHNS and CDR2 SASEGT. The V and J ends lost 6 bases and 3 bases, in that order; junction bases with no gene match: 6. The CDR3 extends over 14 amino acids.

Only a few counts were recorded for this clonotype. CDR3 DNA sequence: TGTGCCACCAGTGTTCTCAATGAGCAGTTCTTC. Protein: CATSVLNEQFF. The chain couples TRBV24-1 to TRBJ2-1; D gene unclear. The CDR3 covers 11 residues. Germline V gene lookup returns CDR1 KGHDR and CDR2 SFDVKD. The ends were cut back, 5 bases at V and 6 bases at J, with 4 bases in the middle.

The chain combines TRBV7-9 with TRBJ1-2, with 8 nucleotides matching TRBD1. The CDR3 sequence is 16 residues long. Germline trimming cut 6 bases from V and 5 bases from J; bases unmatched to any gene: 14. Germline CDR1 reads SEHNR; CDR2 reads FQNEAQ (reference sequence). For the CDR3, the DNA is TGTGCCAGCAGTCTCCCTGGGACAGGTTCCTTATATGGCTACACCTTC. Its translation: CASSLPGTGSLYGYTF.

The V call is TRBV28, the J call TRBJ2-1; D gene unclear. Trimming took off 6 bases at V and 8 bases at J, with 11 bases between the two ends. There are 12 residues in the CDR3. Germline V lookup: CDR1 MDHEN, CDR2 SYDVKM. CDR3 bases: TGTGCCAGCAGCACGCCTCCCCATGAGCAGTTCTTC. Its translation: CASSTPPHEQFF.

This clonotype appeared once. The CDR3: CASSHGSSYNEQFF. CDR3 nucleotide sequence: TGTGCCAGCAGTCACGGCAGCTCCTACAATGAGCAGTTCTTC. The V call is TRBV6-1, the J call TRBJ2-1; D unclear. The CDR3 consists of 14 residues. CDR1 is MNHNS and CDR2 is SASEGT in the germline V gene. V was clipped by 5 bases and J by 0 bases, with 8 bases between them.

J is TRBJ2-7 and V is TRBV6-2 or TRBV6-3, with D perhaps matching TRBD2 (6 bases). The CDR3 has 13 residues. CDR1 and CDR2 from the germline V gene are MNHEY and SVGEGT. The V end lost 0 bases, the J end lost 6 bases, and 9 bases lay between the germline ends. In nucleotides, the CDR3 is TGTGCCAGCAGTTACTCTGGGGGGACCGAGCAGTACTTC. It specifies CASSYSGGTEQYF.

The CDR3 DNA follows: TGCAGTGCTAGAGATCATCGCTTTCTGACTAGCGGCACAGATACGCAGTATTTT. Its protein product is CSARDHRFLTSGTDTQYF. The chain uses TRBV20-1 and TRBJ2-3; 8 bases fit TRBD2. CDR1 and CDR2 (germline): DFQATT, SNEGSKA (reference sequence). This CDR3 comprises 18 residues. After removal of 0 bases from V and 1 base from J, the junction contained 12 bases not matched to a gene.

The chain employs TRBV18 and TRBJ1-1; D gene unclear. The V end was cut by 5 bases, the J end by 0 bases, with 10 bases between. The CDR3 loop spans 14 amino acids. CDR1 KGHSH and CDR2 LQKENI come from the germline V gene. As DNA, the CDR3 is TGTGCCAGCTCAACGGCGCTTATGAACACTGAAGCTTTCTTT. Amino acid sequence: CASSTALMNTEAFF.

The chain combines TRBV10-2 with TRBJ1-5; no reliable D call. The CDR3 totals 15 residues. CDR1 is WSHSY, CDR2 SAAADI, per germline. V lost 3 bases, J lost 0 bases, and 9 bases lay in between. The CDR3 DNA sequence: TGCGCCAGCAGTGAAAGGACCGATAGCAATCAGCCCCAGCATTTT. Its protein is CASSERTDSNQPQHF.

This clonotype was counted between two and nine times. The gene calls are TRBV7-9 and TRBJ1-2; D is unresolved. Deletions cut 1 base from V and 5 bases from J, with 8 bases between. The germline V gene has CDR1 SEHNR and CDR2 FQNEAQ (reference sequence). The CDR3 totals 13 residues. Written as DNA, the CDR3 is TGTGCCAGCAGCTTAGGATGGACTTATGGCTACACCTTC. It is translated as CASSLGWTYGYTF.

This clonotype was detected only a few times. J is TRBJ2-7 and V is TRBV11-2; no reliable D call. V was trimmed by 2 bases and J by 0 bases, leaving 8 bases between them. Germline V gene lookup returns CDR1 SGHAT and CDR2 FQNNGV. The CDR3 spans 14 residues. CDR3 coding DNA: TGTGCCAGCAGCTTAAGTGGTGACTCCTACGAGCAGTACTTC. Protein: CASSLSGDSYEQYF.

The DNA for the CDR3 is TGTGCCAGCAGCTTAGGGGGGGGGGGCTACTACGAGCAGTACTTC. Protein sequence: CASSLGGGGYYEQYF. This sequence joins TRBV11-3 and TRBJ2-7; D perhaps matches TRBD2 (7 bases). V was pared by 1 base and J by 3 bases, with 13 bases between. The CDR3 is 15 amino acids. CDR1 is SGHNT, CDR2 YENEEA, per germline.